The present TCR beta chain was sequenced within a study of blood T cell repertoires in COVID-19. Study summary: Acute and convalescent COVID-19 samples came from the United States, Italy and Spain.

The CDR3 extends over 16 amino acids. The J segment lost 0 bases and the V segment lost 3 bases, leaving 6 bases of the junction unmatched. Germline CDR1 KGHSH, CDR2 LQKENI. As handled by the study authors: Reference gene primer amplification yielded estimated nucleated cell counts. The assay was immunoSEQ multiplex PCR, and TCRdb's table has in-frame clones only and misses some. D and trimming come from the DNA, and the V and J calls and clone size come from that table. The sample includes about 69,000 clones, 90% of them seen just once. The chain joins TRBV18 to TRBJ2-3; 7 nucleotides line up with TRBD2. The TCR sequence derives from a man aged 45 to 65 with acute or convalescent COVID-19. Sequenced sample: peripheral blood. The DNA of the CDR3 is TGTGCCAGCTCACCGGCGAGCGGGACTAGCACAGATACGCAGTATTTT. Translating it yields CASSPASGTSTDTQYF.